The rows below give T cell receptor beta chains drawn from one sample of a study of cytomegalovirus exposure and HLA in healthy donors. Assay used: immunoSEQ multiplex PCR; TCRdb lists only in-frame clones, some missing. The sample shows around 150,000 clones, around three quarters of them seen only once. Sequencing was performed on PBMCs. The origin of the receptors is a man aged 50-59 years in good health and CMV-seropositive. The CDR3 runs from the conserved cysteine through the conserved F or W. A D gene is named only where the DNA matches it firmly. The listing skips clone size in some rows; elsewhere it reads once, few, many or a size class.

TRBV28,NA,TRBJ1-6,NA,TGTGCCAGCAGTTTAGCGGGGGCCCCCTATAATTCACCCCTCCACTTT,CASSLAGAPYNSPLHF
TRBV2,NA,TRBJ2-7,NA,TGTGCCAGCAGAGAGACAGCCCTGGGTGAGCAGTACTTC,CASRETALGEQYF
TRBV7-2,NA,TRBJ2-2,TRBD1,TGTGCCAGCAGCCGGGGACAGGGGCTTTCCGCCGGGGAGCTGTTTTTT,CASSRGQGLSAGELFF
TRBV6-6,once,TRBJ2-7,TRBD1,TGTGCCAGCAGTTTGGAGGGACAGGGGCCCTACGAGCAGTACTTC,CASSLEGQGPYEQYF
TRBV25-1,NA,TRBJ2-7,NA,TGTGCCAGCCGGGGGGCCGTGTTTTACGAGCAGTACTTC,CASRGAVFYEQYF
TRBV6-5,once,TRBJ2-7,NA,TGTGCCAGCAGTTACTCTTCAGGGGGAGGCTACGAGCAGTACTTC,CASSYSSGGGYEQYF
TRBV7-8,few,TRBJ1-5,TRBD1,TGTGCCAGCAGCCCTTACAGGGGGCGCGGAAATCAGCCCCAGCATTTT,CASSPYRGRGNQPQHF
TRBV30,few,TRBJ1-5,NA,TGTGCCTGGAGTGCAGCCGGGAACGTCGGGCAGCCCCAGCATTTT,CAWSAAGNVGQPQHF
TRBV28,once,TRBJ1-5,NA,TGTGCCAGCACCAGGATCGGCCGGCCAGACTATAGCAATCAGCCCCAGCATTTT,CASTRIGRPDYSNQPQHF
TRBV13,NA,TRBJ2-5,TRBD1,TGTGCCAGCAGACGACAGGGGGCGGGGGAGACCCAGTACTTC,CASRRQGAGETQYF
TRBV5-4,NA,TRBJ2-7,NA,TGTGCCAGCAGCTTGGCAGGGTCCTTCACCTACGAGCAGTACTTC,CASSLAGSFTYEQYF
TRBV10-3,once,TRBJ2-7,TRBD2,TGTGCCATCAGTGCCCCTGGCTCCGGACTAGCGGGGGCCGCCTACGAGCAGTACTTC,CAISAPGSGLAGAAYEQYF
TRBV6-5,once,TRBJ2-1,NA,TGTGCCAGCAGTTACCGGGACTCCTCCTACAATGAGCAGTTCTTC,CASSYRDSSYNEQFF
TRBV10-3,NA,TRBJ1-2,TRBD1,TGTGCCATCACCGGGACAGGGGATTCTGGCTACACCTTC,CAITGTGDSGYTF
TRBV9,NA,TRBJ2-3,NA,TGTGCCAGCAGCGGCGGGACAGACAGCACAGATACGCAGTATTTT,CASSGGTDSTDTQYF
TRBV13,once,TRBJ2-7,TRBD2,TGTGCCAGCAGCGGGACTAGGACCATCTACGAGCAGTACTTC,CASSGTRTIYEQYF
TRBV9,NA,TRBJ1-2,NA,TGTGCCAGCAGCGTAGGAAGCGCGAAACCTTATGGCTACACCTTC,CASSVGSAKPYGYTF
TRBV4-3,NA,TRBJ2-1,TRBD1,TGCGCCAGCAGCCAAGGGACAGGGATCTACAATGAGCAGTTCTTC,CASSQGTGIYNEQFF
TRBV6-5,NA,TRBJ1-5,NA,TGTGCCAGCAGTGAAGGATTACAGGCTCAGCCCCAGCATTTT,CASSEGLQAQPQHF
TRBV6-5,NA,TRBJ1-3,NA,TGTGCCAGCAGAAGAGACAGGTCTGGAAACACCATATATTTT,CASRRDRSGNTIYF
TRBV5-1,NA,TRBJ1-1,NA,TGCGCCAGCAGCTGGGGCAGGAACACTGAAGCTTTCTTT,CASSWGRNTEAFF
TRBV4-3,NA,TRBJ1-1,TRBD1,TGCGCCAGCAGCCAAGCTCGCGCACAGGGGGCCCCTGAAGCTTTCTTT,CASSQARAQGAPEAFF
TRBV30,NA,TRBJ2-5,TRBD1,TGTGCCTGGAAGGGGACAGTCCAAGAGACCCAGTACTTC,CAWKGTVQETQYF
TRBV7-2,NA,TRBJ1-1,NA,TGTGCCAGCAGCCCTCTTGGGCTGAACACTGAAGCTTTCTTT,CASSPLGLNTEAFF
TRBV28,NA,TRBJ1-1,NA,TGCGCCAGCAGTCAAGGGGGTCGTGGAGCTTTCTTT,CASSQGGRGAFF
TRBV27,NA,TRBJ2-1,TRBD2,TGTGCCAGCAGATATAGCGGGGGGGGGAATGAGCAGTTCTTC,CASRYSGGGNEQFF
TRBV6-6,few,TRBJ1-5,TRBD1,TGTGCCAGCACCTTGGACAGGGGCAGTCAGCCCCAGCATTTT,CASTLDRGSQPQHF
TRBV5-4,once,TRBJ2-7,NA,TGTGCCAGCAGCCTCATTTCTGGGACAATCTACGAGCAGTACTTC,CASSLISGTIYEQYF
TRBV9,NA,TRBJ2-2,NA,TGTGCCAGCAGCGACAGGGATAACACCGGGGAGCTGTTTTTT,CASSDRDNTGELFF
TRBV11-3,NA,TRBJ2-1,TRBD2,TGTGCCAGCAGCTCCCGGATAGAAGCGGGGGTCTACAATGAGCAGTTCTTC,CASSSRIEAGVYNEQFF
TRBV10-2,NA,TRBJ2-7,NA,TGCGCCAGCAGTGATCCGGGGGGCGCCGTAACCTACGAGCAGTACTTC,CASSDPGGAVTYEQYF
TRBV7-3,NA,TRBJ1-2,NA,TGTGCCAGCAGCGACGGGCTACAGGGCCCCTATGGCTACACCTTC,CASSDGLQGPYGYTF
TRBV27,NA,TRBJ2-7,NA,TGTGCCAGCAGTATCGGGAGTTCCGTTACCTACGAGCAGTACTTC,CASSIGSSVTYEQYF
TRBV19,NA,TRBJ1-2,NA,TGTGCCAGTATTCCGGGGGACCCACGCCCATATGGCTACACCTTC,CASIPGDPRPYGYTF
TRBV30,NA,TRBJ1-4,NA,TGTGCCTGGAGTGTCCAGGGTAATGAAAAACTGTTTTTT,CAWSVQGNEKLFF
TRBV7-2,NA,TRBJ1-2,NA,TGTGCCAGCAGCTTAGGGCTAGCTAACTATGGCTACACCTTC,CASSLGLANYGYTF
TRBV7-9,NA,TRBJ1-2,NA,TGTGCCAGCAGCTTAGATATCTCTGGCTACACCTTC,CASSLDISGYTF
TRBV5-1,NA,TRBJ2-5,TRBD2,TGCGCCAGCAGCATAGCGGGGGGGCCTTTAGGGAAGACCCAGTACTTC,CASSIAGGPLGKTQYF
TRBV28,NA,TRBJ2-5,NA,TGTGCCAGCAGTTTAGCGTACGAGACCCAGTACTTC,CASSLAYETQYF
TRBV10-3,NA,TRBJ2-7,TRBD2,TGTGCCATCAGCTTTGTGCGGGGGGACTACGAGCAGTACTTC,CAISFVRGDYEQYF
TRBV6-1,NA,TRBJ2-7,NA,TGTGCCAGCAGTGATACAGGGTCCTACGAGCAGTACTTC,CASSDTGSYEQYF
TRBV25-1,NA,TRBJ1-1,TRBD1,TGTGCCAGCAGACTCCCGGGGACAGGCAACACTGAAGCTTTCTTT,CASRLPGTGNTEAFF
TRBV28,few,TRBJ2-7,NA,TGTGCCAGCGGTAGACGGAGCTACGAGCAGTACTTC,CASGRRSYEQYF
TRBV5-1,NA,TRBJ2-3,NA,TGCGCCAGCAGCTTGGAAGTAGCGATCCCTGGTGATACGCAGTATTTT,CASSLEVAIPGDTQYF
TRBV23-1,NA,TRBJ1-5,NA,TGTTGGGAGTCAATTGAGTCACACCTTAGCAATCAGCCCCAGCATTTT,CWESIESHLSNQPQHF
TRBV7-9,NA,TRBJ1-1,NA,TGTGCCAGCAGCTCTACAGGTGAAGCTTTCTTT,CASSSTGEAFF
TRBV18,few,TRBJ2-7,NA,TGTGCCAGCTCACCAGGGGCAGGCGATTCCTACGAGCAGTACTTC,CASSPGAGDSYEQYF
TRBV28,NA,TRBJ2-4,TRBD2,TGTGCCAGCAGTCGACTAGCGGGGGCACAAAACATTCAGTACTTC,CASSRLAGAQNIQYF
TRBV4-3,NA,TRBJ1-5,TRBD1,TGCGCCAGCAGCCAAGAACCTACGCAGGGGGCAATGGATCAGCCCCAGCATTTT,CASSQEPTQGAMDQPQHF
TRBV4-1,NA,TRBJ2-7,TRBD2,TGCGCCAGCAGCCACCTGACTAGCGGGGGGCTCCTCTCCTACGAGCAGTACTTC,CASSHLTSGGLLSYEQYF
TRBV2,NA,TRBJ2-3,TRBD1,TGTGCCAGCAGTGGCAGGGGGCGCCTAGATACGCAGTATTTT,CASSGRGRLDTQYF
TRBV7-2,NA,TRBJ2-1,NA,TGTGCCAGCAGCTTAGCTAGCGAACTCTACAATGAGCAGTTCTTC,CASSLASELYNEQFF